Shown below are 28 T cell receptor beta chains from a single sample sequenced in a study of control samples from healthy donors and cancer patients. Measured with immunoSEQ multiplex PCR; TCRdb has only the in-frame clones, and not every one. The sample has around 130,000 clones, 89% seen once. The sample was blood. The receptors derive from a man aged 45-60 years in good health.

The J gene is TRBJ2-7, the V gene TRBV5-1, with 10 bases fitting TRBD1. This CDR3 comprises 15 residues. Germline-derived CDR1 and CDR2 are SGHRS and YFSETQ. The junction had 6 bases not matched to a gene; V was cut back by 4 bases and J by 2 bases. This CDR3 is CASSLDRGPPYEQYF. CDR3 DNA sequence: TGCGCCAGCAGCCTCGACAGGGGGCCTCCCTACGAGCAGTACTTC.

The chain combines TRBV5-1 with TRBJ1-6; D call uncertain. CDR3 size: 17 residues. Germline V gene data show CDR1 as SGHRS and CDR2 as YFSETQ. V was shortened by 4 bases and J by 0 bases, with 14 bases between the two germline ends. CDR3 sequence reads: CASSPHLQSSYNSPLHF. CDR3 nucleotide sequence: TGCGCCAGCAGCCCGCACTTACAGAGCTCCTATAATTCACCCCTCCACTTT.

This chain uses TRBV15 with TRBJ1-5; TRBD1 is a possible D gene (6 bases). Germline V gene lookup returns CDR1 LNHNV and CDR2 YYDKDF (reference sequence). Trimming left V 2 bases short and J 0 bases short, with 8 bases between. The length of the CDR3 is 15 residues. The DNA of the CDR3 is TGTGCCACCAGCAGAAACAGGGTTAGCAATCAGCCCCAGCATTTT. Its translation: CATSRNRVSNQPQHF.

In nucleotides, the CDR3 is TGTGCCAGCAGCTCCGAAAAGACCCGCTCTGGAAACACCATATATTTT. Residues: CASSSEKTRSGNTIYF. This sequence joins TRBV7-9 and TRBJ1-3; D gene ambiguous. CDR1 and CDR2 (germline): SEHNR, FQNEAQ (reference sequence). V lost 4 bases, J lost 0 bases, and 13 bases lay in between. CDR3 size: 16 residues.

The sample holds one count of this clone. The chain has TRBV6-5 and TRBJ1-1; D gene ambiguous. Germline V lookup: CDR1 MNHEY, CDR2 SVGAGI. Trimming stripped 6 bases from V and 1 base from J, with 9 bases between. The CDR3 runs to 13 residues. CDR3 DNA sequence: TGTGCCAGCAGCACCTCAGGGAACACTGAAGCTTTCTTT. Its protein is CASSTSGNTEAFF.

The V and J genes are TRBV21-1 and TRBJ1-5; TRBD1 was called by the table and not checked on the DNA. TRBV21-1 has pseudogene status. The CDR3 consists of 13 residues. In DNA form, the CDR3 reads TGTGCCAGCACCACCCACATGAATCAGCCCCAGCATTTT. It encodes CASTTHMNQPQHF.

This rearrangement joins TRBV2 to TRBJ1-1; TRBD1 might be the D (5 bases). Germline CDR1 reads SNHLY; CDR2 reads FYNNEI. The CDR3 spans 13 residues. The V gene lost 6 bases and the J gene lost 1 base, with 9 bases spanning the gap. The CDR3 sequence: CASRGTANTEAFF. The CDR3 DNA reads TGTGCCAGCAGGGGGACGGCGAACACTGAAGCTTTCTTT.

This chain connects TRBV7-2 to TRBJ2-7, with 8 bases lining up with TRBD2. The CDR3 totals 14 residues. The V gene end was trimmed by 4 bases and the J gene end by 3 bases; junction bases not matched to a gene: 5. From germline, CDR1 is SGHTA and CDR2 FQGNSA. The CDR3 sequence is CASSSTSGDYEQYF. In DNA, the CDR3 is TGTGCCAGCAGCTCAACTAGCGGAGACTACGAGCAGTACTTC.

The DNA of the CDR3 is TGTGCCAGCAGCCAAGTGTCCGGACTAGCGGGGAGAGAGACCCAGTACTTC. It yields the protein CASSQVSGLAGRETQYF. This chain connects TRBV3-1 (or the pseudogene TRBV3-2) to TRBJ2-5; the match to TRBD2 covers 12 bases. V shed 1 base, J shed 4 bases, and the junction held 7 bases outside the gene matches. The CDR3 is 17 amino acids. The germline CDR1 and CDR2 sequences are LGHDT and YNNKEL (reference sequence).

The rearrangement uses TRBV19 and TRBJ2-3, with D tentatively TRBD2 (7 bases). Trimming removed 6 bases at V and 5 bases at J, with 21 bases between. The CDR3 length is 16 residues. CDR1 is LNHDA, CDR2 SQIVND, per germline (reference sequence). The CDR3 sequence is CASSPRGAGAQDTQYF. DNA for the CDR3: TGTGCCAGTAGCCCCCGGGGGGCAGGAGCTCAAGATACGCAGTATTTT.

This sequence joins TRBV5-6 and TRBJ2-4; TRBD1 is a possible D gene (6 bases). Germline CDR1 SGHDT, CDR2 YYEEEE. The CDR3 is 15 amino acids. V was pared by 4 bases and J by 2 bases, with 13 bases between. CDR3 amino acids: CASSLQGRTKNIQYF. The CDR3 nucleotides are TGTGCCAGCAGCCTTCAGGGGCGAACCAAAAACATTCAGTACTTC.

This rearrangement joins TRBV4-1 to TRBJ2-7, with D tentatively TRBD2 (7 bases). CDR1 and CDR2 (germline): MGHRA, YSYEKL. This CDR3 spans 16 amino acids. The V gene lost 3 bases and the J gene lost 2 bases, with 17 bases spanning the gap. The CDR3: CASSQGGQGVPYEQYF. The CDR3 DNA is TGCGCCAGCAGCCAGGGGGGGCAGGGAGTCCCCTACGAGCAGTACTTC.

The rearrangement links TRBV6-6 to TRBJ1-6, with D perhaps TRBD1 (5 bases). The CDR3 runs 14 residues. Trimming left V 2 bases short and J 14 bases short, with 16 bases between. Looked up from germline, CDR1 is MNHNY and CDR2 is SVGAGI (reference sequence). The CDR3 sequence is CASSYLPRGATLHF. CDR3 DNA sequence: TGTGCCAGCAGTTACCTCCCCCGAGGGGCCACCCTCCACTTT.

The J gene is TRBJ1-1, the V gene TRBV11-2, with TRBD1 as a possible D gene (5 bases). The CDR3 spans 13 residues. V gave up 3 bases and J gave up 11 bases, with 16 bases separating them. Per germline, CDR1 SGHAT and CDR2 FQNNGV. The CDR3 spells CASSFSPGSLAFF. CDR3 nucleotides: TGTGCCAGCAGCTTTTCCCCAGGGAGCCTGGCTTTCTTT. The full variable domain, rest sourced from reference TRBV11-2 and TRBJ1-1, is EAGVAQSPRYKIIEKRQSVAFWCNPISGHATLYWYQQILGQGPKLLIQFQNNGVVDDSQLPKDRFSAERLKGVDSTLKIQPAKLEDSAVYLCASSFSPGSLAFFGQGTRLTVV.

This clone has only a few counts. With only one base between it and a far larger clone, this is likely a read error. The chain uses TRBV2 and TRBJ2-7; the D is unclear. This CDR3 has 12 residues. The germline CDR1 and CDR2 sequences are SNHLY and FYNNEI. Trimming shortened V by 4 bases and J by 0 bases, and 4 bases separated the two germline ends. CDR3 nucleotide sequence: TGTGCCAGCAGTGGCAACTCCTACGAGCAGTACTTC. This sequence encodes CASSGNSYEQYF. The full variable domain, completed using reference TRBV2 and TRBJ2-7, is EPEVTQTPSHQVTQMGQEVILRCVPISNHLYFYWYRQILGQKVEFLVSFYNNEISEKSEIFDDQFSVERPDGSNFTLKIRSTKLEDSAMYFCASSGNSYEQYFGPGTRLTVT.

The CDR3, as DNA: TGCAGCGTTGAGGATAGGGGATACACTGAAGCTTTCTTT. Residues: CSVEDRGYTEAFF. The V call is TRBV29-1, the J call TRBJ1-1; D is possibly TRBD1 (5 bases). V dropped 3 bases and J dropped 3 bases, with 11 bases sitting between them. Germline CDR1 SQVTM, CDR2 ANQGSEA. The CDR3 length is 13 residues.

The chain recombines TRBV9 with TRBJ1-4; D perhaps matches TRBD1 (6 bases). Germline V CDR1 and CDR2: SGDLS, YYNGEE. V gave up 4 bases and J gave up 0 bases, with 16 bases separating them. This CDR3 comprises 17 residues. In DNA, the CDR3 is TGTGCCAGCAGCTCGGGTGCAGGGGTTGCAACTAATGAAAAACTGTTTTTT. Its protein is CASSSGAGVATNEKLFF.

This chain connects TRBV15 to TRBJ1-2, with TRBD1 matching over 8 bases. The V gene end was trimmed by 1 base and the J gene end by 5 bases; junction bases not matched to a gene: 6. The CDR3 is 15 residues long. Looked up from germline, CDR1 is LNHNV and CDR2 is YYDKDF (reference sequence). Written as DNA, the CDR3 is TGTGCCACCAGCAGAGCCACAGGGGGAGGGTATGGCTACACCTTC. As protein: CATSRATGGGYGYTF.

V is TRBV6-2 or TRBV6-3 and J is TRBJ2-3; D is perhaps TRBD2 (5 bases). The V gene's germline CDR1 is MNHEY and CDR2 SVGEGT. The CDR3 consists of 16 residues. V was clipped by 2 bases and J by 1 base, with 13 bases between them. The CDR3 region has the DNA TGTGCCAGCAGTTACCCCTTGCGGGCGCGCACAGATACGCAGTATTTT. It yields the protein CASSYPLRARTDTQYF.

The J gene is TRBJ1-2, the V gene TRBV20-1, with TRBD1 matching 11 bases. The CDR3 has 14 residues. Germline V CDR1 and CDR2: DFQATT, SNEGSKA (reference sequence). V was pared by 3 bases and J by 4 bases, with 4 bases of the junction left unmatched. CDR3 loop: CSASKGQGAYGYTF. DNA of the CDR3: TGCAGTGCTAGTAAAGGACAGGGGGCCTATGGCTACACCTTC.

The chain couples TRBV19 to TRBJ2-3; D is uncertain. Per the germline V gene, CDR1 is LNHDA and CDR2 is SQIVND (reference sequence). The V end lost 3 bases, the J end lost 4 bases, and 8 bases lay between the germline ends. The CDR3 has 13 residues. The CDR3 loop is CASSIVGPDTQYF. The CDR3 bases are TGTGCCAGTAGTATTGTGGGTCCAGATACGCAGTATTTT.

The rearrangement links TRBV24-1 to TRBJ2-1; TRBD2 matches at 16 bases. This CDR3 region has 20 residues. Trimming at V came to 4 bases and at J to 4 bases, leaving 12 bases not matched to a gene. Germline-derived CDR1 and CDR2 are KGHDR and SFDVKD. The DNA of the CDR3 is TGTGCCACCAGTGACCGGACCCCGGGACTAGCGGGGGGGCGGTACAATGAGCAGTTCTTC. Translated, it gives CATSDRTPGLAGGRYNEQFF.

The chain recombines TRBV6-5 with TRBJ1-1; D not resolved. Germline lookup yields CDR1 MNHEY and CDR2 SVGAGI. There are 14 residues in the CDR3. V was cut by 0 bases and J by 5 bases, with 10 bases left in between. CDR3 residues: CASSYSTRGTEAFF. The CDR3 coding sequence is TGTGCCAGCAGTTACTCTACAAGAGGGACTGAAGCTTTCTTT.

This clone was seen only once. The CDR3 sequence: CASSPVGTEAFF. CDR3 nucleotides: TGTGCCAGTAGTCCGGTAGGCACTGAAGCTTTCTTT. The V gene is TRBV19, the J gene TRBJ1-1; D gene uncertain. Trimming stripped 5 bases from V and 4 bases from J, with 8 bases between. This CDR3 spans 12 amino acids. Germline V lookup: CDR1 LNHDA, CDR2 SQIVND (reference sequence).

The J gene is TRBJ2-1, the V gene TRBV5-6; 14 bases match TRBD2. The CDR3 spans 16 residues. Losses at the gene ends were 4 bases for V and 5 bases for J; bases not matched to a gene: 5. The germline V gene has CDR1 SGHDT and CDR2 YYEEEE. The CDR3 DNA sequence: TGTGCCAGCAGCGAAGGACTAGCGGGGGGTGACAATGAGCAGTTCTTC. It codes for CASSEGLAGGDNEQFF.

The chain carries TRBV11-2 and TRBJ2-5, with 8 bases that match TRBD2. Per germline, CDR1 SGHAT and CDR2 FQNNGV. Trimming removed 3 bases from V and 4 bases from J; junction bases left unmatched: 19. The CDR3 contains 19 residues. The CDR3 loop is CASSFPERGWSLRSETQYF. The CDR3 DNA is TGTGCCAGCAGCTTCCCGGAGCGGGGGTGGAGCTTGAGGTCAGAGACCCAGTACTTC.

The chain combines TRBV19 with TRBJ1-6; weak D call: TRBD1 (5 bases). Germline assignment: CDR1 LNHDA and CDR2 SQIVND (reference sequence). The CDR3 is 17 amino acids. V was clipped by 3 bases and J by 0 bases, with 12 bases between them. CDR3: CASSIGEGSSYNSPLHF. As DNA, the CDR3 is TGTGCCAGTAGTATTGGTGAGGGGAGCTCCTATAATTCACCCCTCCACTTT.

This clone was recorded only once. The chain combines TRBV5-4 with TRBJ1-2, with D tentatively TRBD1 (5 bases). V shed 1 base and J shed 5 bases, with 12 bases lying between them. Germline loops: CDR1 SGHNT, CDR2 YYREEE (reference sequence). This CDR3 is built from 14 residues. The CDR3, as DNA: TGTGCCAGCAGCTTGTCTGGGACCGCGTATGGCTACACCTTC. Amino acid sequence: CASSLSGTAYGYTF.